This TCR beta chain was sequenced during a study of shared clonotypes between healthy human individuals. Regarding the study as a whole: Generation of non-shared clonotypes was less probable than generation of clonotypes shared by all four donors.

Running of the assay took place at deep level. For each subset, genomic DNA was distributed in equal portions over several immunoSEQ plates. TCRdb keeps only in-frame clones here, not all; method: immunoSEQ multiplex PCR. The sample lists under 850,000 clones, around 93% occurring once. As for this clone: Antigen: not known.

Selected positively for CCR7 and CD45RO-negative, naive CD8 cells excluded terminally differentiated effector memory CD45RA+ cells. This CDR3 spans 16 amino acids. Germline lookup yields CDR1 MNHEY and CDR2 SMNVEV (reference sequence). The ends were cut back, 0 bases at V and 2 bases at J, with 14 bases in the middle. The chain joins TRBV27 to TRBJ2-7; D is unresolved. The TCR sequence derives from a man aged 30 to 45 in good health. Material: naive CD8+ T cells sorted from blood. CDR3 coding DNA: TGTGCCAGCAGTTTATCTGTCCATCAACCAGCCTACGAGCAGTACTTC. Translation gives CASSLSVHQPAYEQYF.